Each of the 11 T cell receptor beta chains below was sequenced from the same sample in a study of monozygotic twins with cystic fibrosis. Measured with immunoSEQ multiplex PCR; TCRdb has only the in-frame clones, and not every one. Here the sample spans fewer than 20,000 clones, about 89% being singletons. Source material: blood. The receptors stem from a girl aged 2 to 10 with cystic fibrosis.

The rearrangement uses TRBV27 and TRBJ2-5; 9 bases match TRBD2. Germline assignment: CDR1 MNHEY and CDR2 SMNVEV (reference sequence). The V gene end was trimmed by 6 bases and the J gene end by 4 bases; junction bases not matched to a gene: 12. CDR3 length: 16 amino acids. CDR3 bases: TGTGCCAGCAGCCCCGGGACTAGCAGGAGAAGAGAGACCCAGTACTTC. This gives the protein CASSPGTSRRRETQYF.

In its sample, this clone was seen once. In DNA form, the CDR3 reads TGCGCCAGCAGCCAAGACAGGGGGCTTGAGACCCAGTACTTC. Translated: CASSQDRGLETQYF. The rearrangement uses TRBV4-1 and TRBJ2-5; 8 bases line up with TRBD1. There are 14 residues in the CDR3. Per the germline V gene, CDR1 is MGHRA and CDR2 is YSYEKL. The junction had 2 bases not matched to a gene; V was cut back by 0 bases and J by 5 bases.

The rearrangement uses TRBV5-5 and TRBJ1-2; D is ambiguous. From germline, CDR1 is SGHKS and CDR2 YYEKEE (reference sequence). With 0 bases removed from V and 4 bases from J, the gap between germline ends came to 10 bases. The CDR3 is made up of 14 amino acids. The chain's CDR3 is CASSLGRVGYGYTF. For the CDR3, the DNA is TGTGCCAGCAGCTTGGGGCGGGTCGGCTATGGCTACACCTTC.

The chain couples TRBV6-1 to TRBJ1-1; TRBD1 might be the D (5 bases). V was clipped by 3 bases and J by 1 base, with 9 bases between them. The CDR3 is made up of 14 amino acids. Per germline, CDR1 MNHNS and CDR2 SASEGT. The CDR3 nucleotides read TGTGCCAGCAGTGAGGGGGATGGGAACACTGAAGCTTTCTTT. The encoded protein is CASSEGDGNTEAFF.

This chain links TRBV5-8 with TRBJ2-4; D is perhaps TRBD2 (6 bases). This CDR3 is built from 13 residues. The V end was cut by 6 bases, the J end by 7 bases, with 14 bases between. Germline assignment: CDR1 SGHTS and CDR2 YDEGEE. This chain's CDR3 is CASTPGTENIQYF. CDR3 bases: TGTGCCAGCACCCCCGGGACTGAGAACATTCAGTACTTC.

The chain uses TRBV19 and TRBJ2-2; a possible D gene is TRBD2 (7 bases). CDR3 length: 16 amino acids. The germline gives CDR1 LNHDA, CDR2 SQIVND (reference sequence). The V gene lost 3 bases and the J gene lost 5 bases, with 16 bases spanning the gap. DNA for the CDR3: TGTGCCAGTAGTATTGGGGGGGGCCGTGGAACCGGGGAGCTGTTTTTT. Protein sequence: CASSIGGGRGTGELFF.

This clone was detected once. The genes are TRBV2 and TRBJ2-7, with TRBD1 as a possible D gene (6 bases). Trimming removed 8 bases from V and 2 bases from J, with 19 bases in between. The V gene's germline CDR1 is SNHLY and CDR2 FYNNEI. The CDR3 loop spans 15 amino acids. CDR3 DNA: TGTGCCAGCCCCAAGAGGAGGACAGTTCCCTACGAGCAGTACTTC. It yields the protein CASPKRRTVPYEQYF.

The rearrangement uses TRBV5-4 and TRBJ2-3; 10 bases map to TRBD2. The J segment lost 3 bases and the V segment lost 0 bases, leaving 13 bases of the junction unmatched. The CDR3 is 19 amino acids. The germline V gene has CDR1 SGHNT and CDR2 YYREEE (reference sequence). CDR3 in DNA: TGTGCCAGCAGCTTGGGTATCTTGAGCGGGGGGGCCGGGACAGATACGCAGTATTTT. This codes for CASSLGILSGGAGTDTQYF. The variable domain in full, with the rest retrieved from reference TRBV5-4 and TRBJ2-3, is ETGVTQSPTHLIKTRGQQVTLRCSSQSGHNTVSWYQQALGQGPQFIFQYYREEENGRGNFPPRFSGLQFPNYSSELNVNALELDDSALYLCASSLGILSGGAGTDTQYFGPGTRLTVL.

V and J are TRBV10-3 and TRBJ2-7; possibly TRBD1 for D (5 bases). From germline, CDR1 is ENHRY and CDR2 SYGVKD. Trimming took 0 bases from V and 2 from J, leaving 8 bases between them. The CDR3 is made up of 14 amino acids. The CDR3 DNA sequence: TGTGCCATCAGTGAGTCTCAGGGTGCCTACGAGCAGTACTTC. It encodes CAISESQGAYEQYF.

This sequence joins TRBV4-1 and TRBJ1-1, with TRBD1 as a possible D gene (5 bases). This CDR3 contains 14 residues. Germline-derived CDR1 and CDR2 are MGHRA and YSYEKL. V gave up 2 bases and J gave up 2 bases, with 9 bases separating them. As DNA, the CDR3 is TGCGCCAGCAGCCAAAAGACAGCAAACACTGAAGCTTTCTTT. Translated: CASSQKTANTEAFF.

The V gene is TRBV4-1, the J gene TRBJ1-1, with D perhaps matching TRBD1 (5 bases). Between the trimmed V and J ends, which lost 0 bases and 1 base, there was a span of 21 bases. The CDR3 covers 19 residues. CDR1 is MGHRA, CDR2 YSYEKL, per germline. Here the CDR3 reads CASSQEFFRVWNQNTEAFF. CDR3 sequence (DNA): TGCGCCAGCAGCCAAGAATTTTTCAGGGTATGGAACCAGAACACTGAAGCTTTCTTT.